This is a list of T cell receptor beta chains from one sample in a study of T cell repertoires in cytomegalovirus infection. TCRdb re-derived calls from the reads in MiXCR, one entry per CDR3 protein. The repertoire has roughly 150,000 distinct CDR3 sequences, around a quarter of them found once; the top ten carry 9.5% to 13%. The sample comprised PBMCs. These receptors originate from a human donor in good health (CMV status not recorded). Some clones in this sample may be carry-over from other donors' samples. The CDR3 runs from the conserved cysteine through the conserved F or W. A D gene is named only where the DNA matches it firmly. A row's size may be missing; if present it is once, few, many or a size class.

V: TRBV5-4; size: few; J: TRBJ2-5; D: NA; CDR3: CASSGDGGSVRETQYF; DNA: TGTGCCAGCAGCGGGGATGGGGGGTCGGTGAGAGAGACCCAGTACTTC
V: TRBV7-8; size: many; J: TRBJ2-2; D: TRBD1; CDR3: CASSLNRPGTGTGELFF; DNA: TGTGCCAGCAGCTTAAACCGTCCCGGGACAGGGACCGGGGAGCTGTTTTTT
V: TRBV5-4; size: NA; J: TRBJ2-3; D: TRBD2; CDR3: CASSAGLAGGTDTQYF; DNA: TGTGCCAGCAGCGCTGGACTAGCGGGAGGCACAGATACGCAGTATTTT
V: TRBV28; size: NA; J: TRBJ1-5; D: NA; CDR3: CASVNRVNSNQPQHF; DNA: TGTGCCAGCGTAAACAGGGTGAATAGCAATCAGCCCCAGCATTTT
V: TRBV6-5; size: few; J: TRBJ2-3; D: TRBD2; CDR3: CASRYGGVADTQYF; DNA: TGTGCCAGCAGATACGGGGGGGTAGCAGATACGCAGTATTTT
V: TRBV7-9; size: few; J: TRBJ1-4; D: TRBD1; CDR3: CASSLIGTGNEKLFF; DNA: TGTGCCAGCAGCTTAATCGGGACAGGGAATGAAAAACTGTTTTTT
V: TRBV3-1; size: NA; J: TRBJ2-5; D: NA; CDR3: CASSPSWTGTATQYF; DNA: TGTGCCAGCAGCCCTTCCTGGACGGGGACGGCGACCCAGTACTTC
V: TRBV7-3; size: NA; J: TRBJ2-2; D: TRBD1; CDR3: CASSFAGTANTGELFF; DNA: TGTGCCAGCAGCTTCGCCGGGACAGCGAACACCGGGGAGCTGTTTTTT
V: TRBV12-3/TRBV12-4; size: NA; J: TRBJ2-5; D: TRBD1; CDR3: CASSGTVGVTQYF; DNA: TGTGCCAGCAGTGGGACAGTCGGGGTGACCCAGTACTTC
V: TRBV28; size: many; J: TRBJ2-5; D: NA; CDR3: CASSLSLSVETQYF; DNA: TGTGCCAGCAGTTTATCCCTCTCTGTCGAGACCCAGTACTTC
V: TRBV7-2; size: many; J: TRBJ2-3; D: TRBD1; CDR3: CASSQNRGADTQYF; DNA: TGTGCCAGCAGCCAAAACAGGGGGGCAGATACGCAGTATTTT
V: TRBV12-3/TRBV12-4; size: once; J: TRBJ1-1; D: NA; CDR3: CASSFTGDGTEAFF; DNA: TGTGCCAGCAGTTTTACGGGGGATGGAACTGAAGCTTTCTTT
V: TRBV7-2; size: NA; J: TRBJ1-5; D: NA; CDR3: CASSLSTDQRRSNQPQHF; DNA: TGTGCCAGCAGCTTAAGTACTGATCAAAGGAGGAGCAATCAGCCCCAGCATTTT
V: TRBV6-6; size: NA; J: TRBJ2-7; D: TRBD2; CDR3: CASSYRGTSETVLYF; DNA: TGTGCCAGCAGTTACCGCGGGACTAGCGAGACTGTGTTGTACTTC
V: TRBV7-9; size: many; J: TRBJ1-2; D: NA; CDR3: CASSNTYGYTF; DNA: TGTGCCAGCAGCAATACCTATGGCTACACCTTC
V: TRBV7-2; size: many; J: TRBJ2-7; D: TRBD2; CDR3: CASSLERGAHYEQYF; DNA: TGTGCCAGCAGCTTAGAGCGGGGTGCCCACTACGAGCAGTACTTC